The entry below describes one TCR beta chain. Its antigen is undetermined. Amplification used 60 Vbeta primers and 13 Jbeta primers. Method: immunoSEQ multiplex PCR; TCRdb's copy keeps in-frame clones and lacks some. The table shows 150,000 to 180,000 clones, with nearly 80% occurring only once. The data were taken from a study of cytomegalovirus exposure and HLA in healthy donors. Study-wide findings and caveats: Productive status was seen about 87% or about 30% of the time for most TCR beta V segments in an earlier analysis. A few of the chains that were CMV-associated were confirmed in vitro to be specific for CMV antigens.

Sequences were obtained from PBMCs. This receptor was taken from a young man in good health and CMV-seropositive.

CDR3 residues: CASSKSAGASYEQYF. The CDR3 coding sequence is TGTGCCAGCAGTAAATCAGCGGGAGCCTCCTACGAGCAGTACTTC. J is TRBJ2-7 and V is TRBV28, with 8 bases aligning to TRBD2. The CDR3 extends over 15 amino acids. The V segment lost 5 bases and the J segment 0 bases; nucleotides outside the gene matches: 6. In germline, CDR1 is MDHEN, CDR2 SYDVKM.